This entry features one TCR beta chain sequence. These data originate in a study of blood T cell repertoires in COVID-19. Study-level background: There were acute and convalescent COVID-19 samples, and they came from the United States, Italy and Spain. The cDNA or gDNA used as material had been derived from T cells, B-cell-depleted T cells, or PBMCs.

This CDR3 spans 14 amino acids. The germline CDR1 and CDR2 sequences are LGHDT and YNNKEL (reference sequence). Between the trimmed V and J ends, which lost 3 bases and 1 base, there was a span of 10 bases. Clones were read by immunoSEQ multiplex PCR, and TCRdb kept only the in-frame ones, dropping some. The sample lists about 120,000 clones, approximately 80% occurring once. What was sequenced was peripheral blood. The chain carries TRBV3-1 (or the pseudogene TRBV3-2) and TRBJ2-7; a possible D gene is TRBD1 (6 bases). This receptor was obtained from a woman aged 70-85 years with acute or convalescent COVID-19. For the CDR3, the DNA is TGTGCCAGCAGCCAGTGGACAGAATCCTACGAGCAGTACTTC. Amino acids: CASSQWTESYEQYF.